This T cell receptor beta chain was sequenced for a study of cytomegalovirus exposure and HLA in healthy donors. Study-level background: Earlier findings included about 120 million unique TCR beta sequences obtained from roughly 200 million T cells. Study-wide points: Earlier findings revealed that most TCR beta V segments proved productive either about 87% or about 30% of the time. Accurate prediction of most subjects' HLA-A and HLA-B alleles from TCR beta sequences was reported. Associated with HLA alleles at 0.05 false discovery rate in a later analysis were around 17,000 TCR beta sequences.

J lost 5 bases, V lost 5 bases, and 11 bases had no gene match. The CDR3 loop spans 15 amino acids. Germline V gives CDR1 SGHTA, CDR2 FQGNSA. PCR was performed using 60 Vbeta and 13 Jbeta primers. Measured with immunoSEQ multiplex PCR; TCRdb has only the in-frame clones, and not every one. The data contain 150,000 to 200,000 clones, more than 60% of them singletons. In regard to this clone: The antigen is unknown.

This sequence was found in a human donor in good health. The chain combines TRBV7-2 with TRBJ1-2; 7 bases align to TRBD1. The sample consisted of PBMCs. CDR3 in amino acids: CASSLLWDSAYGYTF. The CDR3 region has the DNA TGTGCCAGCAGCCTCTTGTGGGACAGCGCTTATGGCTACACCTTC.